The subject of this entry is one T cell receptor beta chain. The antigen is unknown. The CDR3 has 21 amino acids. Germline CDR1 is SGHVS and CDR2 is FQNEAQ. Trimming took 1 base from V and 0 from J; bases not matched to a gene: 14. Amplification used 60 Vbeta primers and 13 Jbeta primers. Assay: immunoSEQ multiplex PCR; the TCRdb copy retains only in-frame clones and omits some. The table lists over 65,000 clones, approximately 80% of them singletons, with roughly 6.8% in the top ten. These data are taken from a study of cytomegalovirus exposure and HLA in healthy donors. Findings and caveats of the study: Some public TCRs appeared in many individuals, while most sequences were rare. Researchers counted 150 to 200 TCR beta chains as cytomegalovirus-associated. In a later analysis, DRB1 alleles had the most associated TCRs; HLA-C alleles the fewest. Most subjects had HLA-A and HLA-B alleles reportedly predicted accurately by TCR beta sequences.

The sample was PBMCs. This sequence originates from a human donor in good health. The J gene is TRBJ1-3, the V gene TRBV7-8, with 11 positions matching TRBD1. As DNA, the CDR3 is TGTGCCAGCAGCTTAGTAACCCGGACAGGGGGCAGCTTACTCTCTGGAAACACCATATATTTT. It translates to CASSLVTRTGGSLLSGNTIYF.